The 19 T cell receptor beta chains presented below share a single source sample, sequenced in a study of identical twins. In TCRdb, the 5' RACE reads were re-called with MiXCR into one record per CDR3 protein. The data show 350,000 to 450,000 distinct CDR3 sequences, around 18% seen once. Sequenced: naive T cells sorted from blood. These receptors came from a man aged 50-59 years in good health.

CDR3 in amino acids: CASSPHRVYNEQFF. In nucleotides, the CDR3 is TGTGCCAGCAGCCCGCACAGAGTCTACAATGAGCAGTTCTTC. J is TRBJ2-1 and V is TRBV7-6; D is unresolved. CDR3 size: 14 residues. V was pared by 5 bases and J by 3 bases, with 11 bases between. From germline, CDR1 is SGHVS and CDR2 FNYEAQ.

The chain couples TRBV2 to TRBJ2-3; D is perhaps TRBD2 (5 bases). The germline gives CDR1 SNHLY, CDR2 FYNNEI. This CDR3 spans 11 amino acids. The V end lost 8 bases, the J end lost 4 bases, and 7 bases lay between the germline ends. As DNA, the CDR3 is TGTGCCAGCGGGAGCTCAGATACGCAGTATTTT. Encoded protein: CASGSSDTQYF.

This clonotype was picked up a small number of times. This chain's CDR3 is CSARDLTELDTQYF. CDR3 DNA: TGCAGTGCTAGAGATCTCACGGAGTTAGATACGCAGTATTTT. The V gene is TRBV20-1, the J gene TRBJ2-3; D is unclear. Trimming pared 0 bases from V and 5 bases from J, leaving 12 bases between. The CDR3 sequence is 14 residues long. Germline V gene lookup returns CDR1 DFQATT and CDR2 SNEGSKA (reference sequence).

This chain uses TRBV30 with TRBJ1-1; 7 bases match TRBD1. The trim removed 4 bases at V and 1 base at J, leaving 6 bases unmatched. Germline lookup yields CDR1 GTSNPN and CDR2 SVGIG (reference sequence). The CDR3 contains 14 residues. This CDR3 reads CAWTRDRWNTEAFF. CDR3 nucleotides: TGTGCCTGGACAAGGGACAGATGGAACACTGAAGCTTTCTTT.

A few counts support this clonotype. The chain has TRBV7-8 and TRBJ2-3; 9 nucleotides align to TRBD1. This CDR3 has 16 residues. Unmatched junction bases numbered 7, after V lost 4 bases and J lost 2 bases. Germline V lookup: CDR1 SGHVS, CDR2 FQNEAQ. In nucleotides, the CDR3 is TGTGCCAGCAGCTCCCCGGGACAGGGTGTCACAGATACGCAGTATTTT. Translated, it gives CASSSPGQGVTDTQYF.

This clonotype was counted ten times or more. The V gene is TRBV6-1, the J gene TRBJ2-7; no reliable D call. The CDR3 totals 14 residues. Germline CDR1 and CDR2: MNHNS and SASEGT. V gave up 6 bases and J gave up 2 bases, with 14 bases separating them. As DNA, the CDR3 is TGTGCCAGCAGCCGAATTGGCAGGACCTACGAGCAGTACTTC. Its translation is CASSRIGRTYEQYF.

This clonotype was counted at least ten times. DNA for the CDR3: TGCGCCAGCAGACTAGCGGGAGGGTCGGAGCAGTACTTC. It specifies CASRLAGGSEQYF. This chain links TRBV5-1 with TRBJ2-7; 13 nucleotides line up with TRBD2. In germline, CDR1 is SGHRS, CDR2 YFSETQ. The junction had 3 bases not matched to a gene; V was cut back by 5 bases and J by 7 bases. The CDR3 sequence is 13 residues long.

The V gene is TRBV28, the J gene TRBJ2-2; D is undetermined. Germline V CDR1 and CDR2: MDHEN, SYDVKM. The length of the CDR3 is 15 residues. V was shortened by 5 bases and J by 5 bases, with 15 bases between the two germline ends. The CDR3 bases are TGTGCCAGCAGTCAGCCGACATCCGGGACCGGGGAGCTGTTTTTT. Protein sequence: CASSQPTSGTGELFF.

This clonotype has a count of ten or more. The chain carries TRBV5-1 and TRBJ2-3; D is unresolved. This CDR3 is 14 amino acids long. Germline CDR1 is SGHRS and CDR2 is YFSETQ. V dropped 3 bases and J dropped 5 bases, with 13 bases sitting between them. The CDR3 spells CASSSTRPQDTQYF. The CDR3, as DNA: TGCGCCAGCAGCTCTACAAGACCTCAAGATACGCAGTATTTT.

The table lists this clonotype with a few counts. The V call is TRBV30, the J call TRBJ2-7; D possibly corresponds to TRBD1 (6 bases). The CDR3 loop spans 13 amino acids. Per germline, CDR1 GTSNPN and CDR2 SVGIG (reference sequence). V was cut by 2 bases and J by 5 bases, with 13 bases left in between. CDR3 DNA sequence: TGTGCCTGGAGTATCCAGGGGCCTAACGAGCAGTACTTC. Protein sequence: CAWSIQGPNEQYF.

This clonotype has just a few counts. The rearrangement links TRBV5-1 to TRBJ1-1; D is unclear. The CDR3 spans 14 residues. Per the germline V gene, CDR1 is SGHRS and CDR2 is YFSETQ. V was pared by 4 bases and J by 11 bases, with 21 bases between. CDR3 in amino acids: CASSPGGEGMAAFF. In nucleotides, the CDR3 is TGCGCCAGCAGCCCGGGTGGGGAGGGAATGGCTGCTTTCTTT. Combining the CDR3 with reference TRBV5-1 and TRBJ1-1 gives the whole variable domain KAGVTQTPRYLIKTRGQQVTLSCSPISGHRSVSWYQQTPGQGLQFLFEYFSETQRNKGNFPGRFSGRQFSNSRSEMNVSTLELGDSALYLCASSPGGEGMAAFFGQGTRLTVV.

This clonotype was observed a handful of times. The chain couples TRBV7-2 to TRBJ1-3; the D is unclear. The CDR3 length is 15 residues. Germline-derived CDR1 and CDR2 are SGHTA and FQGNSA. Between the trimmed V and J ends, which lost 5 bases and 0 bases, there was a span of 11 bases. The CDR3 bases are TGTGCCAGCAGCCAGACACCGAGCTCTGGAAACACCATATATTTT. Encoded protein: CASSQTPSSGNTIYF.

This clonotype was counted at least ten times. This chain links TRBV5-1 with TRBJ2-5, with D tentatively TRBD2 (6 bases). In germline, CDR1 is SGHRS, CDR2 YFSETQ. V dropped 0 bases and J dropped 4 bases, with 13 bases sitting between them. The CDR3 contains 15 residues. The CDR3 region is CASSLVVGSGETQYF. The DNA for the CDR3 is TGCGCCAGCAGCTTGGTGGTCGGGAGTGGAGAGACCCAGTACTTC.

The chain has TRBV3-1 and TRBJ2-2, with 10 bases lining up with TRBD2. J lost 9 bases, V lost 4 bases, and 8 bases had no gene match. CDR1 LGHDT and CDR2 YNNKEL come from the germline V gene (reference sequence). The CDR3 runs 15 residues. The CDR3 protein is CASSLGPSGSWELFF. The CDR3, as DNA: TGTGCCAGCAGCCTAGGTCCTAGCGGGAGCTGGGAGCTGTTTTTT.

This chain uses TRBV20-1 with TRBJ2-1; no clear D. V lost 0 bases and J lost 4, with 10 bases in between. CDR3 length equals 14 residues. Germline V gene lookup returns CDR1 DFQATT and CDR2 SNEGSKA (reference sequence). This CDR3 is CSARDVLGYNEQFF. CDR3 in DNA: TGCAGTGCTAGAGACGTTCTAGGATACAATGAGCAGTTCTTC.

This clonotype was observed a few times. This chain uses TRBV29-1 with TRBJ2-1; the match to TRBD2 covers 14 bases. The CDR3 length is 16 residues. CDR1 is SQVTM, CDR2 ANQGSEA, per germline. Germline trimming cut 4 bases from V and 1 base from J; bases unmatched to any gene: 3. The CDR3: CSVGTSGRRSYNEQFF. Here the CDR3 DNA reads TGCAGCGTTGGGACTAGCGGGAGGAGGTCCTACAATGAGCAGTTCTTC.

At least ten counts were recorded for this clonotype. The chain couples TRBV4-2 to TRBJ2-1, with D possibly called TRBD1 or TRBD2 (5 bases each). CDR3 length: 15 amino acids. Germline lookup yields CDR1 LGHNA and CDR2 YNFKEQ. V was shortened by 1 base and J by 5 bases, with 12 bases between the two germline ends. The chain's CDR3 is CASSQVRDGNNEQFF. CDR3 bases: TGTGCCAGCAGCCAAGTGAGGGACGGTAACAATGAGCAGTTCTTC.

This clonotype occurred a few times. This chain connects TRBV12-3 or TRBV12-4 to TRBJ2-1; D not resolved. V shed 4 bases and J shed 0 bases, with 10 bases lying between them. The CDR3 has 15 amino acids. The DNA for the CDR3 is TGTGCCAGCAGTTACAGCGAAAGCTCCTACAATGAGCAGTTCTTC. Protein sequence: CASSYSESSYNEQFF.

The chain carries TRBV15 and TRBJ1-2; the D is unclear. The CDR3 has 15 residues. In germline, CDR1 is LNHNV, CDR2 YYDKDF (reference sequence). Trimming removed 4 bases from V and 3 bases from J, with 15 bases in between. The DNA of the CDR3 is TGTGCCACCAGCACAAGGCCCTATCTAGACTATGGCTACACCTTC. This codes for CATSTRPYLDYGYTF.